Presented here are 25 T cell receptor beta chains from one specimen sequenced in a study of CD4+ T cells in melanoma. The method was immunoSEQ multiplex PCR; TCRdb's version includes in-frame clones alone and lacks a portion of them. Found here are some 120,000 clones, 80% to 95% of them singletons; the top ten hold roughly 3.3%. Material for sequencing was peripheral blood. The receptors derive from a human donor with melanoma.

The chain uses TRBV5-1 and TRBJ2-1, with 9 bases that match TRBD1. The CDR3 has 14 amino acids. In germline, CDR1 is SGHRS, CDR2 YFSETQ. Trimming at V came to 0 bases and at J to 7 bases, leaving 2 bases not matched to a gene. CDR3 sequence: CASSLGGQGNEQFF. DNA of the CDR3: TGCGCCAGCAGCTTGGGTGGACAGGGGAATGAGCAGTTCTTC.

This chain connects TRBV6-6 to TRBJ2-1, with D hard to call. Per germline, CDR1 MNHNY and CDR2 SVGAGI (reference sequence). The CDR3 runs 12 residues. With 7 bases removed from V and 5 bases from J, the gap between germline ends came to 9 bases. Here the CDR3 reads CASTPRDNEQFF. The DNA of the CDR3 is TGTGCCAGCACTCCTCGGGACAATGAGCAGTTCTTC.

CDR3: CASSLNPGQGGHEQYF. The CDR3 nucleotides are TGTGCCAGCAGCTTAAATCCGGGACAGGGAGGCCACGAGCAGTACTTC. This chain uses TRBV7-8 with TRBJ2-7; 9 nucleotides line up with TRBD1. The CDR3 is 16 amino acids. Germline CDR1 is SGHVS and CDR2 is FQNEAQ. Losses at the gene ends were 2 bases for V and 5 bases for J; bases not matched to a gene: 10.

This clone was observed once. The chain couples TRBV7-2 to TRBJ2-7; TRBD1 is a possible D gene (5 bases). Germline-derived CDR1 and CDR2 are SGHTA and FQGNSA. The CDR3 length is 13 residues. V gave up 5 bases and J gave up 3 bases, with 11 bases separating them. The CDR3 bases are TGTGCCAGCAGCCTAAGACAGCACTACGAGCAGTACTTC. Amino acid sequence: CASSLRQHYEQYF.

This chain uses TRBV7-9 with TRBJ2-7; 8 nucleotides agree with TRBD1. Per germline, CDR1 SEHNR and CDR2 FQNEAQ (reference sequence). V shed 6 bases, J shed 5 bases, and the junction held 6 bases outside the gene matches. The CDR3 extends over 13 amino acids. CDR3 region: CASSLDREDEQYF. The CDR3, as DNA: TGTGCCAGCAGTTTGGACAGGGAAGACGAGCAGTACTTC.

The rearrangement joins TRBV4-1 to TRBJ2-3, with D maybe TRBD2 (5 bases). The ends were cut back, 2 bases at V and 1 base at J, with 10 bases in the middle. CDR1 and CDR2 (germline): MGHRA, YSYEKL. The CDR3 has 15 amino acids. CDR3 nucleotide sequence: TGCGCCAGCAGCCAAACTAGAGTCGGCACAGATACGCAGTATTTT. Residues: CASSQTRVGTDTQYF.

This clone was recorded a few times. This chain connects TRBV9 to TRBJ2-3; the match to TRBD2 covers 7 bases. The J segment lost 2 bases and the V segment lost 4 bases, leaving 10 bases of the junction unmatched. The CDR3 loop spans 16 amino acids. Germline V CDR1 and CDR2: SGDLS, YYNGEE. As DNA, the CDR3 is TGTGCCAGCAGCCAGATGGCTAGCGGAACCACAGATACGCAGTATTTT. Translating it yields CASSQMASGTTDTQYF.

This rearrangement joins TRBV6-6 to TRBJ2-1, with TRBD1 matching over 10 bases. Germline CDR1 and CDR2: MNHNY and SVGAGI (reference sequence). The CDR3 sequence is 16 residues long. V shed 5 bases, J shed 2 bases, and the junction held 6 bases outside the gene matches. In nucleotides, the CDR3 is TGTGCCAGCAGTCAGGGCGGGACAGGGGCCTACAATGAGCAGTTCTTC. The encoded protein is CASSQGGTGAYNEQFF.

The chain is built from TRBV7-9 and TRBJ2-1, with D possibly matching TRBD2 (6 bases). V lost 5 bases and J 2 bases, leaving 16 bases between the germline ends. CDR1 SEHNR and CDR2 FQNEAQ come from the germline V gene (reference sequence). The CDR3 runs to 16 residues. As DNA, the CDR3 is TGTGCCAGCAGCGCGTCTAGCGCCGGAACCTACAATGAGCAGTTCTTC. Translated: CASSASSAGTYNEQFF.

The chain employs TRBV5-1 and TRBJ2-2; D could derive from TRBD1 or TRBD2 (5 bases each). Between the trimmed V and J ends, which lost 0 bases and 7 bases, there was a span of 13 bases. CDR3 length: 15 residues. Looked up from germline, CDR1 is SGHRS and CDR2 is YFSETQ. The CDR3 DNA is TGCGCCAGCAGCTTGGAGGGACCCCGGAGCGGGGAGCTGTTTTTT. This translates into CASSLEGPRSGELFF.

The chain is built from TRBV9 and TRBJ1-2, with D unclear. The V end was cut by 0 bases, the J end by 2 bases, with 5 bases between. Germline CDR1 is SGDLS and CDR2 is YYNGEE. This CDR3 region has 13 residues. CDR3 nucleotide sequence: TGTGCCAGCAGCGTAGTACAGAACTATGGCTACACCTTC. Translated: CASSVVQNYGYTF. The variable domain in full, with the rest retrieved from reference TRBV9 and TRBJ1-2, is DSGVTQTPKHLITATGQRVTLRCSPRSGDLSVYWYQQSLDQGLQFLIQYYNGEERAKGNILERFSAQQFPDLHSELNLSSLELGDSALYFCASSVVQNYGYTFGSGTRLTVV.

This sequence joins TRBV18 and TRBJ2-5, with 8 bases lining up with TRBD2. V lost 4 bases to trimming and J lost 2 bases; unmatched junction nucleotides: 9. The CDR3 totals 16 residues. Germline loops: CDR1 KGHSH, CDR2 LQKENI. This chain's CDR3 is CASSRAGGSGQETQYF. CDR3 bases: TGTGCCAGCTCACGGGCGGGAGGCAGCGGGCAAGAGACCCAGTACTTC.

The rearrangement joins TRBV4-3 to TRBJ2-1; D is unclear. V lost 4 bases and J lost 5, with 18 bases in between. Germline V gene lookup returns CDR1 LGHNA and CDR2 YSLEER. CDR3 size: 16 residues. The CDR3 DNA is TGCGCCAGCAGCCCCTTCCAGAAGAGCGTAAACAATGAGCAGTTCTTC. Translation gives CASSPFQKSVNNEQFF.

CDR3 loop: CASSLDTATDTQYF. CDR3 DNA: TGTGCCAGCAGCTTAGATACAGCAACAGATACGCAGTATTTT. The chain carries TRBV7-2 and TRBJ2-3, with D uncertain. This CDR3 contains 14 residues. The V gene's germline CDR1 is SGHTA and CDR2 FQGNSA. V lost 1 base and J lost 3, with 8 bases in between.

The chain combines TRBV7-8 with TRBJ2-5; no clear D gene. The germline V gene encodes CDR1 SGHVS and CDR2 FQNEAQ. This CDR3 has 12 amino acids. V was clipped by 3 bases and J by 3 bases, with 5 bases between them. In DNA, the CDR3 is TGTGCCAGCAGCTTCTCGGAAGAGACCCAGTACTTC. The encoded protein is CASSFSEETQYF.

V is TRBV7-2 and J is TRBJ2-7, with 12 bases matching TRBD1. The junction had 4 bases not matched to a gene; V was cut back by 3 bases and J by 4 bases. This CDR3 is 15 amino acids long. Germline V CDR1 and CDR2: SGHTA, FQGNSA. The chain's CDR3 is CASSFGTGGAYEQYF. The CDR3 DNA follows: TGTGCCAGCAGCTTCGGGACAGGGGGCGCTTACGAGCAGTACTTC.

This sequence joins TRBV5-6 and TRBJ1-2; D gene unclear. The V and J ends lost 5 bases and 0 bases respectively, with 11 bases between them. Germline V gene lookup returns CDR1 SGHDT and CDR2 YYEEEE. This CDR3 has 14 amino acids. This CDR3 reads CASRKKGANYGYTF. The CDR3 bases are TGTGCCAGCAGGAAAAAGGGAGCTAACTATGGCTACACCTTC. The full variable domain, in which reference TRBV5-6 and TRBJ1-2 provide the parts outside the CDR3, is DAGVTQSPTHLIKTRGQQVTLRCSPKSGHDTVSWYQQALGQGPQFIFQYYEEEERQRGNFPDRFSGHQFPNYSSELNVNALLLGDSALYLCASRKKGANYGYTFGSGTRLTVV.

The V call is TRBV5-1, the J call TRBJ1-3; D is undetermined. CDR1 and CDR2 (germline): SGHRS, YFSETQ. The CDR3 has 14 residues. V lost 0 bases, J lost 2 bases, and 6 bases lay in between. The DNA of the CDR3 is TGCGCCAGCAGCTTGGAGAACACTGGAAACACCATATATTTT. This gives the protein CASSLENTGNTIYF.

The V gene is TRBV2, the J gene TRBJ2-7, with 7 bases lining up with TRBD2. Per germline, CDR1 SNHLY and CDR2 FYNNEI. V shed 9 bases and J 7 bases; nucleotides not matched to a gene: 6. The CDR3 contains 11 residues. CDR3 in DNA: TGTGCCAGTGGGGACTACCAGGAGCAGTACTTC. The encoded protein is CASGDYQEQYF.

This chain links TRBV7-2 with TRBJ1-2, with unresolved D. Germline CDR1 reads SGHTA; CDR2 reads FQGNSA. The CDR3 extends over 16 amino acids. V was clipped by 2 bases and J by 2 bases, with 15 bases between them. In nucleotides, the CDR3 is TGTGCCAGCAGCTTAAATCGAGCCAGCCTAAACTATGGCTACACCTTC. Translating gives CASSLNRASLNYGYTF. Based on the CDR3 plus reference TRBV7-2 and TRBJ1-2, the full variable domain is GAGVSQSPSNKVTEKGKDVELRCDPISGHTALYWYRQSLGQGLEFLIYFQGNSAPDKSGLPSDRFSAERTGGSVSTLTIQRTQQEDSAVYLCASSLNRASLNYGYTFGSGTRLTVV.

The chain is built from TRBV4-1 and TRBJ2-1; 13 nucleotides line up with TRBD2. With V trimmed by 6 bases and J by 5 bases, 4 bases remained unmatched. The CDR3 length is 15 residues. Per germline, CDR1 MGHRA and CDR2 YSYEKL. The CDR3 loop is CASRLGLAGDNEQFF. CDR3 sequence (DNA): TGCGCCAGCAGACTTGGACTAGCGGGGGACAATGAGCAGTTCTTC.

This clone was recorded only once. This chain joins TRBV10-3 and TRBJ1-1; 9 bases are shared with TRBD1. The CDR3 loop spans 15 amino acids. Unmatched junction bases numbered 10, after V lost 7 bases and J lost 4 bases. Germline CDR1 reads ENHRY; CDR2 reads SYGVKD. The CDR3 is CAIIALTGGATEAFF. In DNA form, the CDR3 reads TGTGCCATCATTGCGCTGACAGGGGGGGCCACTGAAGCTTTCTTT.

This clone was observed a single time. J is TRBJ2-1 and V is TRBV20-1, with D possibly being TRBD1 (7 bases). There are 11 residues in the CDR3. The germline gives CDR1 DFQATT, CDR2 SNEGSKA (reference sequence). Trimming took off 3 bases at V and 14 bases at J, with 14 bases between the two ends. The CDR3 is CSASGGGREFF. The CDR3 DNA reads TGCAGTGCTAGCGGAGGGGGCAGAGAGTTCTTC.

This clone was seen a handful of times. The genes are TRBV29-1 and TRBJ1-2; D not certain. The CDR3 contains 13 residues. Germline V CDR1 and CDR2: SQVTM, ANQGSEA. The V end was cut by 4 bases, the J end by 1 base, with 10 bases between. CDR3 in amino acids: CSVGSGDNYGYTF. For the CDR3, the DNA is TGCAGCGTTGGATCAGGAGATAACTATGGCTACACCTTC.

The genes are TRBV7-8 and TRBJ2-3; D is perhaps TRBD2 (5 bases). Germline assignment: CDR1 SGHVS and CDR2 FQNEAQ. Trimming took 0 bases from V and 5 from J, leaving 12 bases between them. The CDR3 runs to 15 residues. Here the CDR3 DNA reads TGTGCCAGCAGCTTAGCCGGCCGGGGTAGAGATACGCAGTATTTT. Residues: CASSLAGRGRDTQYF.